A selection of T cell receptor beta chains follows, all from one sample in a study of control samples from healthy donors and cancer patients. Using immunoSEQ multiplex PCR, the repertoire was profiled, and TCRdb retains in-frame clones only, with some absent. The sample records roughly 86,000 clones, 90% being singletons. Material: blood. The source of these receptors is a woman aged 18-29 years in good health. The CDR3 runs from the conserved cysteine through the conserved F or W. A D gene is named only where the DNA matches it firmly. Clone size appears in some rows only: once, few, many, or a class for an expanded clone.

>17|few|TRBJ1-2|TRBV6-6|NA
TGTGCCAGCAGTCGCGAGGAGGCATGGGGACGCCCGAAAGGCTACACCTTC
CASSREEAWGRPKGYTF
>16|NA|TRBJ2-3|TRBV3-1/TRBV3-2|NA
TGTGCCAGCAGCCAGAGGACTGTTCCTAGCACAGATACGCAGTATTTT
CASSQRTVPSTDTQYF
>16|NA|TRBJ1-5|TRBV3-1/TRBV3-2|TRBD1
TGTGCCAGCAGCCATACCGGGACAGGTCCATATCAGCCCCAGCATTTT
CASSHTGTGPYQPQHF
>13|NA|TRBJ1-5|TRBV6-5|NA
TGTGCCAGCAGTTGGAGGGACGGTCAGCCCCAGCATTTT
CASSWRDGQPQHF
>18|NA|TRBJ2-1|TRBV2|TRBD2
TGTGCCAGCAGCGATTACCCTATAGCGGGGGGGTCCTACAATGAGCAGTTCTTC
CASSDYPIAGGSYNEQFF
>16|once|TRBJ1-1|TRBV7-6|NA
TGTGCCAGCAGCTTAGGAACTACCCTACGGGGCACTGAAGCTTTCTTT
CASSLGTTLRGTEAFF
>13|NA|TRBJ2-2|TRBV3-1/TRBV3-2|NA
TGTGCCAGCAGTGACAGGAACACCGGGGAGCTGTTTTTT
CASSDRNTGELFF
>15|NA|TRBJ2-7|TRBV4-2|NA
TGTGCCAGCAGCCAAGACTCGGACTACCGGTACGAGCAGTACTTC
CASSQDSDYRYEQYF
>13|NA|TRBJ1-2|TRBV6-5|NA
TGTGCCAGCAGTTATGGGGGGCCGGGTGGCTACACCTTC
CASSYGGPGGYTF
>16|NA|TRBJ2-3|TRBV5-4|NA
TGTGCCAGCAGCACTGGGACGGTAACTAGCACAGATACGCAGTATTTT
CASSTGTVTSTDTQYF
>12|NA|TRBJ1-2|TRBV2|NA
TGTGCCAGCCTTTTTATTAACTATGGCTACACCTTC
CASLFINYGYTF
>16|NA|TRBJ2-3|TRBV2|TRBD1
TGTGCCAGCAGTGTCCACCGACAGGGGACTACAGATACGCAGTATTTT
CASSVHRQGTTDTQYF
>15|NA|TRBJ1-2|TRBV6-4|NA
TGTGCCAGCAGTGACCTGGGCAGTGGGATTGGAGGCTACACCTTC
CASSDLGSGIGGYTF
>17|NA|TRBJ2-3|TRBV7-2|NA
TGTGCCAGCAGCTTAGTTTACACTAGCCAAAGCACAGATACGCAGTATTTT
CASSLVYTSQSTDTQYF
>12|NA|TRBJ1-6|TRBV2|NA
TGTGCCAGCAGCGACCTTGCCCTACCCCTCCACTTT
CASSDLALPLHF
>13|once|TRBJ2-6|TRBV27|NA
TGTGCCAGCAGGGGCTCTGGGGCCAACGTCCTGACTTTC
CASRGSGANVLTF
>17|few|TRBJ1-2|TRBV19|NA
TGTGCCAGTAGTATTAGCAACGGCGGGCGAGCTAACTATGGCTACACCTTC
CASSISNGGRANYGYTF
>17|NA|TRBJ1-2|TRBV11-2|NA
TGTGCCAGCAGCTCCAGCGGGTCCCTTTTCATTAACTATGGCTACACCTTC
CASSSSGSLFINYGYTF
>16|NA|TRBJ2-4|TRBV5-1|NA
TGCGCCAGCAGCTTGGACCCTGGGGGGGCCAAAAACATTCAGTACTTC
CASSLDPGGAKNIQYF
>15|NA|TRBJ1-1|TRBV4-2|NA
TGTGCCAGCAGCCAAGCAATGGGGAGGTCCACTGAAGCTTTCTTT
CASSQAMGRSTEAFF
>14|NA|TRBJ1-2|TRBV6-5|NA
TGTGCCAGCAGCAAGGCGGGGGATCAATATGGCTACACCTTC
CASSKAGDQYGYTF
>14|NA|TRBJ2-6|TRBV6-5|NA
TGTGCCAGCAGGGTTGACTCTGGGGCCAACGTCCTGACTTTC
CASRVDSGANVLTF
>12|NA|TRBJ2-7|TRBV6-5|NA
TGTGCCAGCAGCCTCAGACCCTACGAGCAGTACTTC
CASSLRPYEQYF
>12|NA|TRBJ2-7|TRBV5-5|NA
TGTGCCAGCAGCGGGGAATCCTACGAGCAGTACTTC
CASSGESYEQYF
>14|once|TRBJ2-3|TRBV11-2|TRBD2
TGTGCCAGCAGCTTAGTGCTAGCGGGGGAGGCGCAGTATTTT
CASSLVLAGEAQYF
>17|NA|TRBJ1-3|TRBV13|NA
TGTGCCAGCAGCTTAGGCCAGGTCGGACGATCTGGAAACACCATATATTTT
CASSLGQVGRSGNTIYF
>15|NA|TRBJ1-5|TRBV2|NA
TGTGCCAGCAGTGAAAGAGGGGAGGTCAATCAGCCCCAGCATTTT
CASSERGEVNQPQHF
>17|once|TRBJ2-5|TRBV4-2|TRBD2
TGTGCCAGCAGCCAAGATAAGGGGACTACGATGCAAGAGACCCAGTACTTC
CASSQDKGTTMQETQYF
>16|few|TRBJ1-6|TRBV9|NA
TGTGCCAGCAGCGTAGGGACGGGCTTGGGTAATTCACCCCTCCACTTT
CASSVGTGLGNSPLHF
>15|NA|TRBJ2-6|TRBV7-2|NA
TGTGCCAGCACTAAAGGGGGCTCTGGGGCCAACGTCCTGACTTTC
CASTKGGSGANVLTF
>13|NA|TRBJ1-1|TRBV6-5|NA
TGTGCCAGCAGTTATTTCGGGGACACTGAAGCTTTCTTT
CASSYFGDTEAFF
>14|NA|TRBJ2-7|TRBV27|NA
TGTGCCAGCAGTTTAGGCCGCGGGAACTACGAGCAGTACTTC
CASSLGRGNYEQYF
>13|few|TRBJ1-2|TRBV5-5|NA
TGTGCCAGCAGCTTTGGGGCAGGTTATGGCTACACCTTC
CASSFGAGYGYTF
>13|NA|TRBJ2-5|TRBV12-3/TRBV12-4|TRBD2
TGTGCCAGCAGTCCCCGCGGGGGAGAGACCCAGTACTTC
CASSPRGGETQYF
>15|NA|TRBJ1-5|TRBV2|NA
TGTGCCAGCAGGGGGGGACGAGACAGTGATCAGCCCCAGCATTTT
CASRGGRDSDQPQHF
>14|NA|TRBJ2-3|TRBV13|TRBD2
TGTGCCAGCAGCTCCATTAGCGGGACAGATACGCAGTATTTT
CASSSISGTDTQYF
>15|NA|TRBJ2-5|TRBV7-3|NA
TGTGCCAGCAGCTCCCCGGGACTGGGAAAAGAGACCCAGTACTTC
CASSSPGLGKETQYF
>14|NA|TRBJ2-4|TRBV24-1|NA
TGTGCCACCAGTACGGGGTACGACGAAAACATTCAGTACTTC
CATSTGYDENIQYF
>12|once|TRBJ2-7|TRBV28|TRBD1
TGTGCTTCGGACAGGGGGCATCTGAAGCAGTACTTC
CASDRGHLKQYF
>14|once|TRBJ1-2|TRBV20-1|NA
TGCAGTGCTAGTCCCCTTACCCCTAACTATGGCTACACCTTC
CSASPLTPNYGYTF
>15|NA|TRBJ1-4|TRBV7-9|NA
TGTGCCAGCAGCGGGGAACCGTCCCGAAATGAAAAACTGTTTTTT
CASSGEPSRNEKLFF
>13|NA|TRBJ2-5|TRBV7-9|TRBD1
TGTGCCAGCACCGGGACAGAGCAAGAGACCCAGTACTTC
CASTGTEQETQYF
>16|NA|TRBJ2-5|TRBV3-1/TRBV3-2|TRBD2
TGTGCCAGCACTCACCTTAGCGGGGCCGGCCAAGAGACCCAGTACTTC
CASTHLSGAGQETQYF
>15|NA|TRBJ2-5|TRBV5-1|TRBD2
TGCGCCAGCAGCTTCGGGGGGATATACCAAGAGACCCAGTACTTC
CASSFGGIYQETQYF